This T cell receptor beta chain was sequenced in a study of Tregs in tolerant kidney transplant recipients. This CDR3 contains 13 residues. V was pared by 3 bases and J by 0 bases, with 3 bases between. Germline CDR1 reads SGHTA; CDR2 reads FQGTGA. CD4+CD25+CD127- Tregs, CD4+CD25- non-Tregs, CD4 and CD8 cells were sorted. Generated by immunoSEQ multiplex PCR, the TCRdb table keeps only in-frame clones and is missing some. Found here are approximately 60,000 clones, around 88% of them singletons; the top ten hold around 5.2%. Input material: CD4+ T cells from blood. This receptor was identified in a human donor in good health. V usage is TRBV7-3 and J usage is TRBJ2-1; no clear D gene. CDR3 protein: CASSLDSYNEQFF. The CDR3 coding sequence is TGTGCCAGCAGCTTGGACTCCTACAATGAGCAGTTCTTC.